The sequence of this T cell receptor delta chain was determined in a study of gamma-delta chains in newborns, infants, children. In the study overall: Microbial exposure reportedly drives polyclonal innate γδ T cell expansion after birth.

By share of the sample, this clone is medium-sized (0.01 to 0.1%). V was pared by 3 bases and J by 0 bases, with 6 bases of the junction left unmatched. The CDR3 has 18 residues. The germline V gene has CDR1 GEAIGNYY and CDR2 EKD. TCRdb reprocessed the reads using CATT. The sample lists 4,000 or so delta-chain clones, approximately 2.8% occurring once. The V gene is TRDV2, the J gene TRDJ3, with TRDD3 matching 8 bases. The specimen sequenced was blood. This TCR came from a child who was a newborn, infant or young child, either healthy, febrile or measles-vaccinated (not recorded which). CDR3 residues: CACDYWGSSSWDTRQMFF. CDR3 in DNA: TGTGCCTGTGACTACTGGGGGTCGAGCTCCTGGGACACCCGACAGATGTTTTTC.